This note documents a single T cell receptor beta chain sequence. Its target is not known. The data derive from a study of cytomegalovirus exposure and HLA in healthy donors. Study results and limitations: Productive rates of about 90% or about 30% were seen for most TCR beta V segments in an earlier analysis. Later on, an analysis tied about 17,000 TCR beta sequences to HLA alleles at 0.05 false discovery rate. A cluster of highly shared sequence variants was likely a sequencing artifact.

The PCR contained 60 Vbeta and 13 Jbeta primers. The repertoire was sequenced with immunoSEQ multiplex PCR; TCRdb's copy has only in-frame clones and lacks some. The data contain tens of thousands of clones, just over 70% of them singletons. The CDR3 totals 15 residues. Germline V CDR1 and CDR2: WSHSY, SAAADI. Trimming stripped 3 bases from V and 0 bases from J, with 10 bases between. What was sequenced was PBMCs. The chain is built from TRBV10-2 and TRBJ2-3, with D perhaps matching TRBD2 (6 bases). The sequence was collected from a man aged 60 to 75 in good health and CMV-seronegative. CDR3 sequence (DNA): TGCGCCAGCAGTGATAGGGGACTCAGCACAGATACGCAGTATTTT. Translated: CASSDRGLSTDTQYF.